This T cell receptor beta chain was sequenced during a study of T cell changes during pregnancy in multiple sclerosis (dated by TCRdb to about 2019). Background for the entire study: The study looked at changes in the T cell repertoire across pregnancy in women with multiple sclerosis.

As regards this clone: There is no known antigen for this receptor. No base quality values were provided; no much bigger clone lies one nucleotide off.

Sequences MNHEY (CDR1) and SMNVEV (CDR2) are obtained from the germline V gene (reference sequence). The CDR3 runs 17 residues from the cysteine to the phenylalanine. The entry retains the CDR3 DNA only, 51 bases that are in frame from base 1. V loses 5 bases of germline sequence and J loses 5 bases, and the interval between the two ends is 24 bases. Library method: the immunoSEQ multiplex PCR assay. As stored in TCRdb, this immuneACCESS dataset retains in-frame rearrangements with V and J assigned. A fraction of the clones does not appear; measured against another copy, unresolved V genes explain less than half of the discrepancy, and the remainder lacks a known reason. The sample records around 80,000 clones, roughly nine tenths of which are singletons. The top ten constitute about 2.5% of the sample.

The chain links TRBV27 with TRBJ2-5, with a tentative D gene TRBD2 over 5 matching bases. This TCR came from a female donor with multiple sclerosis, enrolled in a pregnancy study. Source: peripheral blood, taken before pregnancy. The sequenced DNA is TGTGCCAGCAGTACAAGCCCTCCGGGATCCCCAAGGGAGACCCAGTACTTC. It translates as CASSTSPPGSPRETQYF.